This entry lists 2 T cell receptor beta chains sequenced from one sample in a study of blood T cell repertoires in COVID-19 (dated by TCRdb to the early 2020s). Libraries were built with the immunoSEQ multiplex PCR assay. The clones in this table, taken by TCRdb from immuneACCESS, are in-frame only. Not every clone is retained; where verified, under half of the shortfall comes from an unresolved V gene, and the cause of the rest is unknown. The sample contains some 120,000 clones, about nine tenths of them found a single time. Together, the top ten hold 1.5% to 2% of the sample. The sample comprised peripheral blood. Every receptor here comes from a human donor with active COVID-19. The donor label of this sample is uncertain.

The chain links TRBV2 to TRBJ1-1, with a weak D call TRBD1 (6 bases). This CDR3 comprises 14 residues. CDR1 and CDR2 (germline): SNHLY, FYNNEI. Trimming took 6 bases from V and 4 from J, leaving 15 bases between them. CDR3 in amino acids: CASSRNRESTEAFF. In nucleotides, the CDR3 is TGTGCCAGCAGCCGAAACAGGGAAAGCACTGAAGCTTTCTTT.

In this sample, this clone turned up once. The V and J genes are TRBV7-6 and TRBJ2-7; tentative D call: TRBD1 (5 bases). Trimming stripped 1 base from V and 2 bases from J, with 15 bases between. The CDR3 covers 16 residues. From germline, CDR1 is SGHVS and CDR2 FNYEAQ. The CDR3 DNA sequence: TGTGCCAGCAGCTTAGGGTTAGGGCAGGGCGCCTACGAGCAGTACTTC. Translating it yields CASSLGLGQGAYEQYF. Complete variable domain (other parts from reference TRBV7-6 and TRBJ2-7): GAGVSQSPRYKVTKRGQDVALRCDPISGHVSLYWYRQALGQGPEFLTYFNYEAQQDKSGLPNDRFSAERPEGSISTLTIQRTEQRDSAMYRCASSLGLGQGAYEQYFGPGTRLTVT.